The rows below give T cell receptor beta chains drawn from one sample of a study of Graves' ophthalmopathy and Graves' hyperthyroidism. MiXCR, applied by TCRdb to the multiplex PCR reads, yields one record per CDR3 protein. The profile shows roughly 500,000 distinct CDR3 sequences, approximately 15% of them singletons. Sequencing used blood. These receptor sequences come from a woman aged 25 to 39 with Graves' ophthalmopathy. CDR3s include the opening cysteine and the closing phenylalanine or tryptophan. The order of the fields is CDR3 length, V gene, J gene, CDR3 protein.

>16|TRBV6-5|TRBJ1-1
CASSPRGGARRTEAFF
>13|TRBV6-1|TRBJ2-2
CASKGLAIGELFF
>14|TRBV5-1|TRBJ2-4
CASSWTGGPGIQYF
>16|TRBV27|TRBJ2-5
CASIDMVGSGQETQYF
>15|TRBV19|TRBJ1-5
CASSISRGFNQPQHF
>15|TRBV5-1|TRBJ2-7
CASSLEARAFYEQYF
>12|TRBV20-1|TRBJ1-5
CSARENGQLNYF
>14|TRBV20-1|TRBJ2-5
CSARQHPNQETQYF
>12|TRBV7-6|TRBJ1-1
CASSGRGTEAFF
>13|TRBV13|TRBJ2-5
CASSSAMFETQYF
>13|TRBV30|TRBJ1-1
CASKVGVNTEAFF
>11|TRBV28|TRBJ2-7
CASTSGYEQYF
>14|TRBV30|TRBJ2-7
CAWSGTGSTYEQYF
>11|TRBV19|TRBJ1-5
CASSIRGPQHF
>13|TRBV4-1|TRBJ1-4
CASSQVQNEKLFF
>16|TRBV6-5|TRBJ1-2
CASSYGGAQYIYGYTF
>13|TRBV20-1|TRBJ2-7
CSARPRSSYEQYF
>14|TRBV6-2/TRBV6-3|TRBJ1-2
CASSLTGSRGGYTF
>15|TRBV28|TRBJ1-1
CASSSSGQGSTEAFF
>14|TRBV5-1|TRBJ2-5
CASSEGTGDETQYF
>15|TRBV25-1|TRBJ2-5
CASSEPAGSFETQYF
>16|TRBV27|TRBJ2-7
CASSLDRRAGNYEQYF
>15|TRBV28|TRBJ2-7
CASSLRTLSSYEQYF
>14|TRBV6-1|TRBJ1-3
CASSATGSGNTIYF
>15|TRBV10-2|TRBJ2-2
CASSAGLPNTGELFF
>14|TRBV9|TRBJ1-2
CASSPGQPVYGYTF
>13|TRBV7-9|TRBJ2-4
CASSLSEEGIKYF
>16|TRBV6-5|TRBJ1-3
CASSFRTTLDRNTIYF
>14|TRBV6-1|TRBJ1-5
CASSEAETVQPQHF
>13|TRBV4-1|TRBJ2-7
CASSTSGVYEQYF
>18|TRBV6-1|TRBJ2-5
CASKHWGLAGERRETQYF
>15|TRBV11-2|TRBJ2-2
CASSRKGGNTGELFF
>14|TRBV28|TRBJ2-2
CASSLGSHTGELFF
>15|TRBV7-6|TRBJ1-1
CASRRLGGLNTEAFF
>14|TRBV27|TRBJ2-7
CASSLLDRAHEQYF
>16|TRBV2|TRBJ2-5
CASRGGTGGWRETQYF